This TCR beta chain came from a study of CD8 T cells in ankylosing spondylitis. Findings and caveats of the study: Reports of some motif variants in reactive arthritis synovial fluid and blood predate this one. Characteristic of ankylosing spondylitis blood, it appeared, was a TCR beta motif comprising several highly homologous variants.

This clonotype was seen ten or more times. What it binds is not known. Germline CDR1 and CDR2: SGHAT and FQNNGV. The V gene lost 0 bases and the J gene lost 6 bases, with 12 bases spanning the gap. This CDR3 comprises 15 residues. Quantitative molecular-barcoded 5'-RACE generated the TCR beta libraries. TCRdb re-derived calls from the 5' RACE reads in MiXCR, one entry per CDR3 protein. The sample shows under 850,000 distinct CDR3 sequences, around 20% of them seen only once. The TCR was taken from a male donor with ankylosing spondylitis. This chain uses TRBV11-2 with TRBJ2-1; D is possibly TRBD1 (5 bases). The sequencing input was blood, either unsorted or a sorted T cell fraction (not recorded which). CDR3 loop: CASSLEGLGVNEQFF. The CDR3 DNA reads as TGTGCCAGCAGCTTAGAAGGGCTAGGGGTCAATGAGCAGTTCTTC.